The 5 T cell receptor beta chains given below trace back to one sample, sequenced in a study of blood T cell repertoires in COVID-19. Sequencing used immunoSEQ multiplex PCR; TCRdb keeps in-frame clones, though not all of them. In the table there are over 100,000 clones, 85% to 90% of which are singletons. The source material was peripheral blood. The receptors here all came from a human donor in a cohort sampled during active COVID-19.

This rearrangement joins TRBV28 to TRBJ2-1; maybe TRBD1 (5 bases). In germline, CDR1 is MDHEN, CDR2 SYDVKM. The CDR3 runs 13 residues. The V end lost 4 bases, the J end lost 11 bases, and 15 bases lay between the germline ends. The CDR3 loop is CASSSIGRVKQFF. The CDR3 DNA reads TGTGCCAGCAGTTCAATAGGCAGGGTCAAGCAGTTCTTC.

The table lists this clone with a few counts. V is TRBV6-5 and J is TRBJ1-6, with unresolved D. CDR3 size: 13 residues. Germline CDR1 is MNHEY and CDR2 is SVGAGI. Trimming stripped 3 bases from V and 8 bases from J, with 8 bases between. CDR3 in amino acids: CASSYSQDSPLHF. The CDR3, as DNA: TGTGCCAGCAGTTATTCGCAGGATTCACCCCTCCACTTT.

CDR3 protein: CASSPTSYEQYF. The CDR3 coding sequence is TGTGCCAGCTCACCAACTTCCTACGAGCAGTACTTC. This chain links TRBV18 with TRBJ2-7; D gene ambiguous. The V gene's germline CDR1 is KGHSH and CDR2 LQKENI. Between the trimmed V and J ends, which lost 2 bases and 1 base, there was a span of 3 bases. This CDR3 is built from 12 residues.

The genes are TRBV3-1 (or the pseudogene TRBV3-2) and TRBJ2-3, with D uncertain. Trimming cost V 3 bases and J 5 bases, with 6 bases left between them. The CDR3 runs 12 residues. CDR1 is LGHDT and CDR2 is YNNKEL in the germline V gene (reference sequence). CDR3 region: CASSQLRDTQYF. The CDR3 DNA sequence: TGTGCCAGCAGCCAGTTGCGAGATACGCAGTATTTT.

This clone appeared once. The rearrangement links TRBV7-8 to TRBJ2-1; no reliable D call. CDR1 is SGHVS and CDR2 is FQNEAQ in the germline V gene. Trimming stripped 0 bases from V and 11 bases from J, with 8 bases between. The CDR3 runs 12 residues. The CDR3 nucleotides are TGTGCCAGCAGCTTAGCGGCTGGCCAGCAGTTCTTC. Its protein is CASSLAAGQQFF.